These 25 T cell receptor beta chains share one sample of origin, sequenced in a study of patients and donors after allogeneic stem cell transplantation. TCRdb re-called the RT-PCR reads through MiXCR, storing one row per CDR3 protein. The sample includes about 960,000 distinct CDR3 sequences, 18% of them seen just once. Sequenced: blood, either unsorted or a sorted T cell fraction (not recorded which). The receptors originated from a human donor who was either an allogeneic HSCT recipient or a stem cell or donor lymphocyte infusion donor (not recorded which). It is not recorded whose cells these are; they may come from a transplant donor.

V is TRBV18 and J is TRBJ2-7; 13 nucleotides align to TRBD2. In germline, CDR1 is KGHSH, CDR2 LQKENI. The CDR3 length is 16 residues. V was clipped by 5 bases and J by 4 bases; unmatched bases: 8. CDR3 loop: CASSSGLAGAMYEQYF. The CDR3 coding sequence is TGTGCCAGCTCATCAGGACTAGCGGGAGCTATGTACGAGCAGTACTTC.

The rearrangement links TRBV12-3 or TRBV12-4 to TRBJ1-1; D is possibly TRBD1 (6 bases). Trimming left V 7 bases short and J 10 bases short, with 22 bases between. The CDR3 has 14 amino acids. The CDR3 is CASNYHRVQSGAFF. CDR3 DNA sequence: TGTGCCAGCAACTACCACAGGGTCCAAAGCGGAGCTTTCTTT.

This chain links TRBV10-3 with TRBJ2-5, with 8 bases fitting TRBD1. This CDR3 is 17 amino acids long. J was trimmed by 3 bases and V by 6 bases; bases with no gene match: 15. The germline V gene has CDR1 ENHRY and CDR2 SYGVKD. In nucleotides, the CDR3 is TGTGCCATCAGCGAGGGGAAGTGGACAGGGCGGGAAGAGACCCAGTACTTC. Translation gives CAISEGKWTGREETQYF.

This clonotype was seen repeatedly, ten times or more. The gene calls are TRBV9 and TRBJ1-5; D gene unclear. Trimming shortened V by 2 bases and J by 5 bases, and 8 bases separated the two germline ends. Germline CDR1 and CDR2: SGDLS and YYNGEE. CDR3 length: 13 residues. As DNA, the CDR3 is TGTGCCAGCAGCGTCCTGGCGGATCAGCCCCAGCATTTT. This sequence encodes CASSVLADQPQHF.

The chain uses TRBV30 and TRBJ1-6, with TRBD1 matching 7 bases. The length of the CDR3 is 16 residues. CDR1 is GTSNPN and CDR2 is SVGIG in the germline V gene (reference sequence). J lost 9 bases, V lost 3 bases, and 14 bases had no gene match. The CDR3 is CAWRETGRMMRSPLHF. As DNA, the CDR3 is TGTGCCTGGAGGGAGACAGGGAGGATGATGCGTTCACCCCTCCACTTT.

This clonotype showed up just a few times. The chain couples TRBV29-1 to TRBJ1-3; D gene unclear. Trimming removed 5 bases at V and 1 base at J, with 6 bases between. The CDR3 sequence is 12 residues long. Germline lookup yields CDR1 SQVTM and CDR2 ANQGSEA. This CDR3 is CSVTESGNTIYF. CDR3 in DNA: TGCAGCGTTACAGAGTCTGGAAACACCATATATTTT.

This chain joins TRBV11-2 and TRBJ2-5; 11 bases fit TRBD2. CDR1 and CDR2 from the germline V gene are SGHAT and FQNNGV. The junction had 9 bases not matched to a gene; V was cut back by 0 bases and J by 6 bases. The CDR3 sequence is 17 residues long. The CDR3 loop reads CASSLESRTSGRQTQYF. The CDR3 bases are TGTGCCAGCAGCTTAGAATCCAGAACTAGCGGGAGACAGACCCAGTACTTC.

The chain has TRBV6-5 and TRBJ2-2; D possibly corresponds to TRBD2 (5 bases). The germline V gene has CDR1 MNHEY and CDR2 SVGAGI. V was cut by 9 bases and J by 4 bases, with 18 bases left in between. The CDR3 is made up of 15 amino acids. The CDR3 reads CASRYPREATGELFF. CDR3 bases: TGTGCCAGTAGATACCCTCGGGAAGCCACCGGGGAGCTGTTTTTT.

The chain links TRBV7-7 to TRBJ2-5; TRBD2 might be the D (5 bases). V lost 3 bases and J 7 bases, leaving 15 bases between the germline ends. Germline V gene data show CDR1 as SSHAT and CDR2 as FNYEAQ (reference sequence). The CDR3 spans 14 residues. The CDR3 region is CASSFRGEPGTQYF. The CDR3 coding sequence is TGTGCCAGCAGCTTCCGGGGAGAGCCGGGGACCCAGTACTTC.

There are many counts of this clonotype. The rearrangement uses TRBV24-1 and TRBJ2-1, with 10 bases fitting TRBD2. V shed 4 bases, J shed 13 bases, and the junction held 6 bases outside the gene matches. Germline lookup yields CDR1 KGHDR and CDR2 SFDVKD. This CDR3 region has 13 residues. The CDR3 here is CATSDHSGGSQFF. In DNA form, the CDR3 reads TGTGCCACCAGTGACCATAGCGGGGGGTCACAGTTCTTC.

This clonotype was counted between two and nine times. The chain carries TRBV20-1 and TRBJ2-3; TRBD1 matches 7 bases. This CDR3 comprises 14 residues. The V segment lost 6 bases and the J segment 6 bases; nucleotides outside the gene matches: 12. The germline CDR1 and CDR2 sequences are DFQATT and SNEGSKA (reference sequence). In DNA form, the CDR3 reads TGCAGTGCCAACGACAGGGTGACTTTCGATACGCAGTATTTT. Residues: CSANDRVTFDTQYF.

This clonotype has ten or more counts. CDR3 coding DNA: TGCAGTGCTAGAGGCGGGACTAGCGGGGGCAATGAGCAGTTCTTC. As protein: CSARGGTSGGNEQFF. The chain employs TRBV20-1 and TRBJ2-1, with TRBD2 identical over 14 bases. Germline values: CDR1 DFQATT, CDR2 SNEGSKA (reference sequence). With V trimmed by 1 base and J by 6 bases, 2 bases remained unmatched. The CDR3 spans 15 residues.

J is TRBJ2-1 and V is TRBV5-1; 8 nucleotides agree with TRBD2. The CDR3 is 15 amino acids. The germline CDR1 and CDR2 sequences are SGHRS and YFSETQ. The junction had 5 bases not matched to a gene; V was cut back by 2 bases and J by 4 bases. The CDR3 region has the DNA TGCGCCAGCAGCTTCCACGGGAGGGGATACAATGAGCAGTTCTTC. Amino acid sequence: CASSFHGRGYNEQFF.

The J gene is TRBJ2-3, the V gene TRBV9; D gene uncertain. The V end was cut by 0 bases, the J end by 2 bases, with 13 bases between. This CDR3 spans 16 amino acids. From germline, CDR1 is SGDLS and CDR2 YYNGEE. CDR3 in amino acids: CASSVGGRAPTDTQYF. The DNA of the CDR3 is TGTGCCAGCAGCGTAGGGGGTAGGGCCCCCACAGATACGCAGTATTTT.

CDR3 DNA: TGTGCCAGCAGGCAACCAACAGGGGGCGGGAACACTGAAGCTTTCTTT. This translates into CASRQPTGGGNTEAFF. The J gene is TRBJ1-1, the V gene TRBV7-9; 9 nucleotides agree with TRBD1. The CDR3 runs to 16 residues. Per the germline V gene, CDR1 is SEHNR and CDR2 is FQNEAQ (reference sequence). V shed 6 bases, J shed 1 base, and the junction held 9 bases outside the gene matches.

The V call is TRBV6-5, the J call TRBJ2-1; D is undetermined. Between the trimmed V and J ends, which lost 2 bases and 2 bases, there was a span of 7 bases. CDR1 and CDR2 (germline): MNHEY, SVGAGI. The CDR3 contains 14 residues. The CDR3 coding sequence is TGTGCCAGCAGTTACGAGGCCGCCTACAATGAGCAGTTCTTC. This gives the protein CASSYEAAYNEQFF.

This clonotype was seen at least ten times. This sequence joins TRBV6-1 and TRBJ1-5; D is unclear. The ends were cut back, 6 bases at V and 2 bases at J, with 11 bases in the middle. The CDR3 has 14 residues. CDR1 MNHNS and CDR2 SASEGT come from the germline V gene. The CDR3 loop is CASSIRQGNQPQHF. CDR3 nucleotides: TGTGCCAGCAGCATTAGGCAGGGCAATCAGCCCCAGCATTTT.

This clonotype was recorded many times. The chain uses TRBV15 and TRBJ2-1; D is uncertain. The CDR3 consists of 12 residues. Germline V lookup: CDR1 LNHNV, CDR2 YYDKDF (reference sequence). V gave up 5 bases and J gave up 16 bases, with 18 bases separating them. CDR3 sequence (DNA): TGTGCCACCAGCGCCTTACAGCGAGATATATTCTTC. This codes for CATSALQRDIFF.

The chain has TRBV20-1 and TRBJ2-1, with D uncertain. Trimming cost V 2 bases and J 4 bases, with 18 bases left between them. The germline gives CDR1 DFQATT, CDR2 SNEGSKA (reference sequence). This CDR3 spans 16 amino acids. The CDR3, as DNA: TGCAGTGCTAGACCCGGAACCGCTCAGAGGTACAATGAGCAGTTCTTC. Protein product: CSARPGTAQRYNEQFF.

This CDR3 reads CASSLLGQGTYNEQFF. The CDR3, as DNA: TGCGCCAGCAGCTTGCTGGGACAGGGGACCTACAATGAGCAGTTCTTC. The rearrangement joins TRBV5-1 to TRBJ2-1; 10 positions match TRBD1. V dropped 1 base and J dropped 2; count of bases not matched to a gene: 3. Germline CDR1 reads SGHRS; CDR2 reads YFSETQ. The CDR3 runs to 16 residues.

This clonotype occurred a few times. The chain combines TRBV6-1 with TRBJ1-2; D is undetermined. This CDR3 contains 13 residues. V was clipped by 0 bases and J by 0 bases, with 2 bases between them. CDR1 and CDR2 from the germline V gene are MNHNS and SASEGT. The CDR3 spells CASSEASNYGYTF. The CDR3 DNA is TGTGCCAGCAGTGAAGCGTCTAACTATGGCTACACCTTC.

The chain links TRBV6-1 to TRBJ2-1; D possibly corresponds to TRBD2 (5 bases). The CDR3 contains 16 residues. The germline gives CDR1 MNHNS, CDR2 SASEGT. Between the trimmed V and J ends, which lost 8 bases and 3 bases, there was a span of 20 bases. The CDR3 sequence is CASGLLGGEIYNEQFF. The CDR3 nucleotides are TGTGCCAGCGGGTTACTAGGAGGAGAAATCTACAATGAGCAGTTCTTC.

This clonotype was counted between two and nine times. This chain links TRBV5-1 with TRBJ1-2; a possible D gene is TRBD1 (6 bases). V lost 7 bases, J lost 7 bases, and 20 bases lay in between. This CDR3 is built from 14 residues. Per the germline V gene, CDR1 is SGHRS and CDR2 is YFSETQ. CDR3 sequence reads: CASGNVDRIGGYTF. DNA for the CDR3: TGCGCCAGCGGGAACGTAGACAGGATCGGTGGCTACACCTTC.

V usage is TRBV7-8 and J usage is TRBJ1-5; D unclear. With 5 bases removed from V and 5 bases from J, the gap between germline ends came to 13 bases. The germline V gene encodes CDR1 SGHVS and CDR2 FQNEAQ. The CDR3 contains 14 residues. The CDR3 DNA reads as TGTGCCAGCAGCCTGTCGCCAAGGGATCAGCCCCAGCATTTT. Protein product: CASSLSPRDQPQHF.

This clonotype was observed at least ten times. The chain is built from TRBV12-3 or TRBV12-4 and TRBJ1-1; no clear D gene. V was trimmed by 0 bases and J by 7 bases, leaving 9 bases between them. This CDR3 is 13 amino acids long. This CDR3 is CASSLANGLEAFF. CDR3 nucleotides: TGTGCCAGCAGTTTAGCGAACGGCCTTGAAGCTTTCTTT.